These 27 T cell receptor beta chains came from one sample sequenced in a study of T-cell memory formation after mild COVID-19. TCRdb used MiXCR to reprocess the 5' RACE reads, holding one entry per CDR3 protein. The repertoire holds hundreds of thousands of distinct CDR3 sequences, with around 21% as singletons. Input material: PBMCs or a T cell subset sorted from them (not recorded which). The receptors were sampled from an adult woman who had mild COVID-19 (a few samples of this study predate the infection). Cell type and time point are not known.

This clonotype was counted at least ten times. The V call is TRBV30, the J call TRBJ2-7, with D tentatively TRBD1 or TRBD2 (6 bases each). Trimming pared 5 bases from V and 7 bases from J, leaving 12 bases between. CDR3 length: 11 amino acids. In germline, CDR1 is GTSNPN, CDR2 SVGIG (reference sequence). Here the CDR3 DNA reads TGTGCCTGGCGTATAGGGGGGGAGCAGTACTTC. Protein: CAWRIGGEQYF.

CDR3 sequence: CASKGTSMNTEAFF. The CDR3 nucleotides are TGTGCCAGCAAAGGGACATCCATGAACACTGAAGCTTTCTTT. V and J are TRBV12-3 or TRBV12-4 and TRBJ1-1; TRBD1 is a possible D gene (6 bases). Between the trimmed V and J ends, which lost 7 bases and 0 bases, there was a span of 12 bases. This CDR3 contains 14 residues.

This chain uses TRBV5-1 with TRBJ1-1; a possible D gene is TRBD1 (6 bases). The CDR3 covers 14 residues. Deletions cut 6 bases from V and 3 bases from J, with 15 bases between. The V gene's germline CDR1 is SGHRS and CDR2 YFSETQ. CDR3 DNA sequence: TGCGCCAGCACCCTCTTAAGGGGGGACACTGAAGCTTTCTTT. Its protein is CASTLLRGDTEAFF.

This clonotype occurred a few times. The chain combines TRBV3-1 with TRBJ2-2; TRBD2 matches 12 bases. The germline V gene has CDR1 LGHDT and CDR2 YNNKEL (reference sequence). After removal of 0 bases from V and 4 bases from J, the junction contained 6 bases not matched to a gene. This CDR3 comprises 18 residues. CDR3 nucleotides: TGTGCCAGCAGCCAAGATCGACTAGCGGGAGCCGTCACCGGGGAGCTGTTTTTT. This translates into CASSQDRLAGAVTGELFF.

This clonotype occurred a few times. V and J are TRBV29-1 and TRBJ2-3; a possible D gene is TRBD2 (6 bases). There are 16 residues in the CDR3. V shed 6 bases and J shed 0 bases, with 19 bases lying between them. CDR1 is SQVTM, CDR2 ANQGSEA, per germline. Here the CDR3 reads CSVGGNDYASTDTQYF. In DNA, the CDR3 is TGCAGCGTGGGGGGTAACGACTACGCTAGCACAGATACGCAGTATTTT.

The gene calls are TRBV5-6 and TRBJ2-2, with D unclear. Germline loops: CDR1 SGHDT, CDR2 YYEEEE. The CDR3 is 14 amino acids. The V gene lost 6 bases and the J gene lost 5 bases, with 14 bases spanning the gap. This chain's CDR3 is CASTPLGKTGELFF. The CDR3, as DNA: TGTGCCAGCACCCCCTTGGGGAAAACCGGGGAGCTGTTTTTT.

This clonotype was counted at least ten times. The V call is TRBV29-1, the J call TRBJ1-1, with 8 nucleotides matching TRBD1. After removal of 6 bases from V and 3 bases from J, the junction contained 3 bases not matched to a gene. Germline-derived CDR1 and CDR2 are SQVTM and ANQGSEA. The CDR3 covers 12 residues. Here the CDR3 reads CSVAQGDTEAFF. CDR3 bases: TGCAGCGTCGCACAGGGGGACACTGAAGCTTTCTTT.

This clonotype was seen only a few times. This chain connects TRBV4-1 to TRBJ2-7, with TRBD2 matching 12 bases. The germline V gene encodes CDR1 MGHRA and CDR2 YSYEKL. The length of the CDR3 is 16 residues. Trimming removed 3 bases from V and 3 bases from J; junction bases left unmatched: 6. CDR3 region: CASSQRLAGVGYEQYF. The CDR3, as DNA: TGCGCCAGCAGCCAGCGACTAGCGGGAGTCGGCTACGAGCAGTACTTC.

The chain recombines TRBV29-1 with TRBJ2-2, with D possibly matching TRBD1 (6 bases). The germline V and J ends were trimmed by 6 bases and 5 bases, with 22 bases remaining between them. Germline CDR1 and CDR2: SQVTM and ANQGSEA. The CDR3 is made up of 16 amino acids. This CDR3 reads CSVRASYTDRTGELFF. CDR3 nucleotides: TGCAGCGTCCGAGCCAGTTATACCGACAGGACCGGGGAGCTGTTTTTT.

The chain couples TRBV19 to TRBJ2-2; D ambiguous. The length of the CDR3 is 11 residues. V was pared by 9 bases and J by 6 bases, with 8 bases between. Germline V gene sequence: CDR1 LNHDA, CDR2 SQIVND (reference sequence). The chain's CDR3 is CASRVAGELFF. In DNA form, the CDR3 reads TGTGCCAGCCGCGTCGCCGGGGAGCTGTTTTTT. The full variable domain, completed using reference TRBV19 and TRBJ2-2, is DGGITQSPKYLFRKEGQNVTLSCEQNLNHDAMYWYRQDPGQGLRLIYYSQIVNDFQKGDIAEGYSVSREKKESFPLTVTSAQKNPTAFYLCASRVAGELFFGEGSRLTVL.

The chain joins TRBV15 to TRBJ1-3; perhaps TRBD1 as D (5 bases). The ends were cut back, 1 base at V and 7 bases at J, with 11 bases in the middle. This CDR3 is built from 14 residues. The germline gives CDR1 LNHNV, CDR2 YYDKDF (reference sequence). The DNA of the CDR3 is TGTGCCACCAGCAGAGCAGGGTCGGGCAACACCATATATTTT. Amino acids: CATSRAGSGNTIYF.

This clonotype was observed a few times. The rearrangement uses TRBV7-8 and TRBJ2-1; TRBD2 might be the D (5 bases). This CDR3 contains 14 residues. Trimming pared 10 bases from V and 4 bases from J, leaving 17 bases between. Germline values: CDR1 SGHVS, CDR2 FQNEAQ. The CDR3 reads CANTRLAAYNEQFF. CDR3 DNA sequence: TGTGCCAACACAAGGCTAGCAGCATACAATGAGCAGTTCTTC.

The V call is TRBV13, the J call TRBJ1-3; D is undetermined. Germline loops: CDR1 PRHDT, CDR2 FYEKMQ (reference sequence). This CDR3 contains 18 residues. V lost 0 bases and J 4 bases, leaving 19 bases between the germline ends. The DNA of the CDR3 is TGTGCCAGCAGCTTAGGCGCTCCTTTTGGATGGGCCGGAAACACCATATATTTT. This gives the protein CASSLGAPFGWAGNTIYF.

The table lists this clonotype with a count of one. The genes are TRBV30 and TRBJ2-3; a weak D match, TRBD2 (6 bases). The V end was cut by 0 bases, the J end by 0 bases, with 16 bases between. This CDR3 region has 17 residues. Germline V gene sequence: CDR1 GTSNPN, CDR2 SVGIG (reference sequence). The CDR3 nucleotides are TGTGCCTGGAGTGTATCTCGACTAGTGCGAAGCACAGATACGCAGTATTTT. It translates to CAWSVSRLVRSTDTQYF.

This clonotype was observed a few times. This sequence joins TRBV7-3 and TRBJ2-3; 7 positions agree with TRBD1. The germline CDR1 and CDR2 sequences are SGHTA and FQGTGA. The CDR3 totals 16 residues. With V trimmed by 5 bases and J by 4 bases, 12 bases remained unmatched. The CDR3 DNA is TGTGCCAGCAGCGCTAACCCACAGGGGAAGTCAGATACGCAGTATTTT. Translation gives CASSANPQGKSDTQYF.

The rearrangement uses TRBV2 and TRBJ1-2, with a weak D call TRBD1 (5 bases). The CDR3 consists of 15 residues. The V gene lost 1 base and the J gene lost 4 bases, with 13 bases spanning the gap. Germline V gene lookup returns CDR1 SNHLY and CDR2 FYNNEI. CDR3 sequence reads: CASSEVGGSPYGYTF. In DNA, the CDR3 is TGTGCCAGCAGTGAAGTTGGGGGATCCCCCTATGGCTACACCTTC.

The chain uses TRBV4-3 and TRBJ2-6; 7 bases fit TRBD1. This CDR3 is built from 17 residues. The V and J ends lost 3 bases and 2 bases, in that order; junction bases with no gene match: 7. Germline CDR1 is LGHNA and CDR2 is YSLEER. The CDR3 DNA reads TGCGCCAGCAGCCAGGGGGACAGATTACCTGGGGCCAACGTCCTGACTTTC. It yields the protein CASSQGDRLPGANVLTF.

This clonotype was found many times. The DNA of the CDR3 is TGTGCCAGCAGTTTCCGACTTTTGGACGAGAAGAATCAGCCCCAGCATTTT. Translation gives CASSFRLLDEKNQPQHF. The chain joins TRBV28 to TRBJ1-5; no firm D call. Germline V gene lookup returns CDR1 MDHEN and CDR2 SYDVKM. The CDR3 is 17 residues long. V was trimmed by 3 bases and J by 4 bases, leaving 19 bases between them.

This clonotype has only a few counts. The gene calls are TRBV3-1 and TRBJ2-3; 11 bases line up with TRBD2. The CDR3 runs 16 residues. Trimming removed 7 bases from V and 6 bases from J; junction bases left unmatched: 12. Germline values: CDR1 LGHDT, CDR2 YNNKEL (reference sequence). CDR3 DNA: TGTGCCAGCACCCTCCTTTCCGGGACTAGCGGCGATACGCAGTATTTT. It encodes CASTLLSGTSGDTQYF.

This clonotype was observed a handful of times. The V gene is TRBV20-1, the J gene TRBJ2-5; D unclear. The germline V gene has CDR1 DFQATT and CDR2 SNEGSKA (reference sequence). The CDR3 totals 16 residues. Trimming removed 1 base at V and 5 bases at J, with 20 bases between. This chain's CDR3 is CSARVRPKVVKETQYF. The CDR3 DNA reads TGCAGTGCTAGAGTACGGCCCAAGGTGGTTAAGGAGACCCAGTACTTC.

This clonotype was recorded a few times. V usage is TRBV5-1 and J usage is TRBJ2-6; D is unresolved. Germline V lookup: CDR1 SGHRS, CDR2 YFSETQ. The V end was cut by 1 base, the J end by 2 bases, with 7 bases between. This CDR3 has 15 amino acids. CDR3 residues: CASSLQAAGANVLTF. Here the CDR3 DNA reads TGCGCCAGCAGCTTGCAAGCCGCTGGGGCCAACGTCCTGACTTTC. The variable domain in full, with the rest retrieved from reference TRBV5-1 and TRBJ2-6, is KAGVTQTPRYLIKTRGQQVTLSCSPISGHRSVSWYQQTPGQGLQFLFEYFSETQRNKGNFPGRFSGRQFSNSRSEMNVSTLELGDSALYLCASSLQAAGANVLTFGAGSRLTVL.

The chain joins TRBV20-1 to TRBJ1-2, with unresolved D. Trimming removed 2 bases at V and 4 bases at J, with 11 bases between. Germline V gives CDR1 DFQATT, CDR2 SNEGSKA (reference sequence). The CDR3 sequence is 13 residues long. The CDR3 region is CSARWEISYGYTF. The CDR3 DNA reads TGCAGTGCTAGATGGGAGATTTCCTATGGCTACACCTTC.

This clonotype was seen a handful of times. The chain is built from TRBV5-1 and TRBJ2-5; TRBD1 agrees at 7 bases. This CDR3 contains 15 residues. J lost 5 bases, V lost 6 bases, and 13 bases had no gene match. Germline V lookup: CDR1 SGHRS, CDR2 YFSETQ. CDR3 amino acids: CASTWGEGAGETQYF. CDR3 DNA sequence: TGCGCCAGCACCTGGGGTGAGGGGGCTGGTGAGACCCAGTACTTC.

The chain uses TRBV4-1 and TRBJ2-5; unclear D gene. The CDR3 contains 15 residues. Trimming took 4 bases from V and 4 from J, leaving 16 bases between them. Germline CDR1 MGHRA, CDR2 YSYEKL. The CDR3 coding sequence is TGCGCCAGCAGCCGCCCTCCAGCACCGGGAGAGACCCAGTACTTC. Its translation: CASSRPPAPGETQYF.

The V call is TRBV20-1, the J call TRBJ2-5; TRBD2 is a possible D gene (6 bases). This CDR3 contains 13 residues. In germline, CDR1 is DFQATT, CDR2 SNEGSKA (reference sequence). Trimming removed 5 bases from V and 0 bases from J, with 10 bases in between. The chain's CDR3 is CSAYLANQETQYF. The DNA for the CDR3 is TGCAGTGCTTACCTAGCGAACCAAGAGACCCAGTACTTC.

The sample holds a few counts of this clonotype. The rearrangement joins TRBV30 to TRBJ2-3; TRBD2 aligns across 11 bases. The V segment lost 1 base and the J segment 2 bases; nucleotides outside the gene matches: 23. In germline, CDR1 is GTSNPN, CDR2 SVGIG (reference sequence). The CDR3 runs to 22 residues. The CDR3 here is CAWSAPYGGSGRARGPTDTQYF. In DNA, the CDR3 is TGTGCCTGGAGTGCCCCCTACGGAGGTAGCGGGAGGGCGCGGGGGCCCACAGATACGCAGTATTTT.

The sample holds a few counts of this clonotype. V and J are TRBV5-1 and TRBJ1-2; D is uncertain. This CDR3 is built from 14 residues. Trimming pared 0 bases from V and 0 bases from J, leaving 6 bases between. The germline V gene has CDR1 SGHRS and CDR2 YFSETQ. CDR3 region: CASSLDMTNYGYTF. The CDR3 DNA sequence: TGCGCCAGCAGCTTGGACATGACTAACTATGGCTACACCTTC.